Listed here are 29 T cell receptor beta chains from one sample, sequenced in a study of T cell changes during pregnancy in multiple sclerosis (dated by TCRdb to the late 2010s). Receptors were amplified or captured by the immunoSEQ multiplex PCR assay. Held by TCRdb, this immuneACCESS table contains in-frame sequences only and omits some clones. Under half of the omission traces to an unresolved V gene where checked; the cause of the rest is unknown. In this sample the table shows about 50,000 clones, roughly 95% of which occur a single time. The leading ten clones occupy less than 0.35% of the sample. This specimen consisted of CD4+ T cells from peripheral blood mononuclear cells, obtained in the third trimester of pregnancy. These receptors came from a female donor with multiple sclerosis, enrolled in a pregnancy study.

The rearrangement uses TRBV28 and TRBJ1-3; no clear D. Germline V gene lookup returns CDR1 MDHEN and CDR2 SYDVKM. There are 16 residues in the CDR3. Trimming pared 2 bases from V and 2 bases from J, leaving 13 bases between. The CDR3 reads CASSLSRLYPGNTIYF. The DNA for the CDR3 is TGTGCCAGCAGTTTAAGCAGGTTGTATCCTGGAAACACCATATATTTT.

This chain joins TRBV7-2 and TRBJ1-1; TRBD1 aligns across 8 bases. The J segment lost 10 bases and the V segment lost 1 base, leaving 5 bases of the junction unmatched. Germline V gene lookup returns CDR1 SGHTA and CDR2 FQGNSA. This CDR3 spans 13 amino acids. DNA for the CDR3: TGTGCCAGCAGCTTAGGGGGGACAGGAAGAGCTTTCTTT. Its protein product is CASSLGGTGRAFF.

This chain connects TRBV12-2 to TRBJ1-2; no DNA check was done on the table's D call, TRBD1. TRBV12-2 is a pseudogene. CDR3 length: 15 residues. In nucleotides, the CDR3 is TGTGCAAGTCGCAAAATGGGGCTGAGCCGTAGCCCCTACACCTTC. This sequence encodes CASRKMGLSRSPYTF.

The chain joins TRBV30 to TRBJ2-1, with 7 bases identical to TRBD1. This CDR3 region has 15 residues. CDR1 is GTSNPN and CDR2 is SVGIG in the germline V gene (reference sequence). J was trimmed by 0 bases and V by 5 bases; bases with no gene match: 7. The CDR3 DNA follows: TGTGCCTGGGGATTTACAGGGGCCTCCTACAATGAGCAGTTCTTC. Its protein is CAWGFTGASYNEQFF. Filled out from reference TRBV30 and TRBJ2-1, the complete variable domain reads SQTIHQWPATLVQPVGSPLSLECTVEGTSNPNLYWYRQAAGRGLQLLFYSVGIGQISSEVPQNLSASRPQDRQFILSSKKLLLSDSGFYLCAWGFTGASYNEQFFGPGTRLTVL.

The V call is TRBV7-9, the J call TRBJ2-6, with unresolved D. CDR1 is SEHNR, CDR2 FQNEAQ, per germline (reference sequence). The V end was cut by 7 bases, the J end by 4 bases, with 26 bases between. The CDR3 spans 19 residues. CDR3 nucleotides: TGTGCCAGCACCAACACGACAAATCTCTTGATTACGGGGGCCAACGTCCTGACTTTC. This translates into CASTNTTNLLITGANVLTF.

The chain is built from TRBV4-3 and TRBJ2-2; 7 nucleotides line up with TRBD2. The J segment lost 0 bases and the V segment lost 0 bases, leaving 4 bases of the junction unmatched. Germline-derived CDR1 and CDR2 are LGHNA and YSLEER. This CDR3 is built from 17 residues. CDR3 region: CASSQDRSGANTGELFF. Written as DNA, the CDR3 is TGCGCCAGCAGCCAAGACCGAAGCGGGGCGAACACCGGGGAGCTGTTTTTT.

The chain carries TRBV10-3 and TRBJ1-2; 11 bases are a match to TRBD1. Germline V gene data show CDR1 as ENHRY and CDR2 as SYGVKD. J gave up 3 bases and V 3 bases, and 6 bases lay outside the gene matches. The CDR3 loop spans 16 amino acids. The CDR3 sequence is CAISDAGTGGYYGYTF. The CDR3 DNA reads TGTGCCATCAGTGACGCCGGGACAGGGGGTTACTATGGCTACACCTTC.

This clone was recorded once. The gene calls are TRBV5-4 and TRBJ2-7; TRBD2 matches 8 bases. The V gene end was trimmed by 3 bases and the J gene end by 2 bases; junction bases not matched to a gene: 4. Germline V gene data show CDR1 as SGHNT and CDR2 as YYREEE (reference sequence). This CDR3 spans 14 amino acids. The CDR3 DNA reads TGTGCCAGCAGCTCCGGGACTAGAGCCTACGAGCAGTACTTC. This gives the protein CASSSGTRAYEQYF.

The CDR3 DNA is TGTGCCAGCAGGCGGGACAGTCAAACTGAAGCTTTCTTT. This encodes CASRRDSQTEAFF. The chain uses TRBV14 and TRBJ1-1; 7 bases line up with TRBD1. Losses at the gene ends were 6 bases for V and 5 bases for J; bases not matched to a gene: 6. The CDR3 spans 13 residues. Per the germline V gene, CDR1 is SGHDN and CDR2 is FVKESK.

The V call is TRBV6-5, the J call TRBJ2-5, with 9 bases lining up with TRBD1. V shed 6 bases and J 5 bases; nucleotides not matched to a gene: 4. Germline assignment: CDR1 MNHEY and CDR2 SVGAGI. The CDR3 runs to 13 residues. This CDR3 reads CASSHDRGETQYF. The CDR3 nucleotides are TGTGCCAGCAGCCACGACAGGGGGGAGACCCAGTACTTC.

The sample holds one count of this clone. V is TRBV7-3 and J is TRBJ2-1; possibly TRBD2 for D (6 bases). The V and J ends lost 2 bases and 2 bases respectively, with 13 bases between them. The CDR3 is made up of 16 amino acids. From germline, CDR1 is SGHTA and CDR2 FQGTGA. This CDR3 reads CASSLLGGTAYNEQFF. CDR3 nucleotides: TGTGCCAGCAGCTTACTAGGCGGGACCGCCTACAATGAGCAGTTCTTC.

V is TRBV5-1 and J is TRBJ1-1, with a weak D call TRBD1 (6 bases). Trimming left V 4 bases short and J 1 base short, with 11 bases between. CDR1 and CDR2 from the germline V gene are SGHRS and YFSETQ. The CDR3 is made up of 14 amino acids. The CDR3 DNA follows: TGCGCCAGCAGCGACAGGCAACCGAACACTGAAGCTTTCTTT. It is translated as CASSDRQPNTEAFF.

The chain uses TRBV25-1 and TRBJ1-1; 7 bases agree with TRBD1. The germline gives CDR1 MGHDK, CDR2 SYGVNS. V dropped 0 bases and J dropped 8; count of bases not matched to a gene: 3. This CDR3 has 13 residues. Here the CDR3 DNA reads TGTGCCAGCAGTGAATACGTGACAGGGGAAGCTTTCTTT. Amino acids: CASSEYVTGEAFF. The full variable domain, completed using reference TRBV25-1 and TRBJ1-1, is EADIYQTPRYLVIGTGKKITLECSQTMGHDKMYWYQQDPGMELHLIHYSYGVNSTEKGDLSSESTVSRIRTEHFPLTLESARPSHTSQYLCASSEYVTGEAFFGQGTRLTVV.

This clone was picked up one time. The J gene is TRBJ2-5, the V gene TRBV29-1; tentatively, D is TRBD1 (6 bases). In germline, CDR1 is SQVTM, CDR2 ANQGSEA. This CDR3 is built from 16 residues. Trimming cost V 4 bases and J 2 bases, with 20 bases left between them. The CDR3 protein is CSVGPNPGVRQETQYF. The CDR3 DNA sequence: TGCAGCGTTGGTCCCAACCCAGGGGTCCGGCAAGAGACCCAGTACTTC. The full variable domain, rest sourced from reference TRBV29-1 and TRBJ2-5, is SAVISQKPSRDICQRGTSLTIQCQVDSQVTMMFWYRQQPGQSLTLIATANQGSEATYESGFVIDKFPISRPNLTFSTLTVSNMSPEDSSIYLCSVGPNPGVRQETQYFGPGTRLLVL.

This clone came up a few times. A junction boundary mismatches the germline segment, possibly from a read error. The gene calls are TRBV7-9 and TRBJ1-1; D gene uncertain. Germline values: CDR1 SEHNR, CDR2 FQNEAQ (reference sequence). The CDR3 runs 12 residues. This chain's CDR3 is CACRKQNTEAFF. Written as DNA, the CDR3 is TGTGCCTGCAGGAAACAGAACACTGAAGCTTTCTTT. Looking up the rest from reference TRBV7-9 and TRBJ1-1 gives the full variable domain: DTGVSQNPRHKITKRGQNVTFRCDPISEHNRLYWYRQTLGQGPEFLTYFQNEAQLEKSRLLSDRFSAERPKGSFSTLEIQRTEQGDSAMYLCACRKQNTEAFFGQGTRLTVV.

V usage is TRBV9 and J usage is TRBJ1-2, with TRBD1 matching 8 bases. The germline gives CDR1 SGDLS, CDR2 YYNGEE. Trimming cost V 0 bases and J 3 bases; bases outside gene matches: 4. The CDR3 length is 15 residues. DNA for the CDR3: TGTGCCAGCAGCGTAGCCGGGACAGGTGACTATGGCTACACCTTC. It codes for CASSVAGTGDYGYTF.

This clone was recorded only once. The chain employs TRBV6-5 and TRBJ2-3, with TRBD2 as a possible D gene (6 bases). Germline V gene sequence: CDR1 MNHEY, CDR2 SVGAGI. Between the trimmed V and J ends, which lost 8 bases and 2 bases, there was a span of 17 bases. The CDR3 is made up of 15 amino acids. Here the CDR3 DNA reads TGTGCCAGCCGTCCGGTAGCGGACCCCACAGATACGCAGTATTTT. Amino acids: CASRPVADPTDTQYF.

This chain connects TRBV5-8 to TRBJ1-4; TRBD1 matches at 7 bases. V dropped 4 bases and J dropped 5; count of bases not matched to a gene: 8. This CDR3 contains 15 residues. Germline V gene data show CDR1 as SGHTS and CDR2 as YDEGEE. The CDR3 sequence is CASSPPGQKNEKLFF. The CDR3 DNA is TGTGCCAGCAGCCCACCGGGACAGAAGAATGAAAAACTGTTTTTT.

The V call is TRBV18, the J call TRBJ1-2; 8 bases fit TRBD1. V was pared by 3 bases and J by 2 bases, with 5 bases of the junction left unmatched. Germline V CDR1 and CDR2: KGHSH, LQKENI. CDR3 length: 15 residues. CDR3 sequence (DNA): TGTGCCAGCTCACCCGTACAGGGGGGAAACTATGGCTACACCTTC. Translating it yields CASSPVQGGNYGYTF. Complete variable domain (other parts from reference TRBV18 and TRBJ1-2): NAGVMQNPRHLVRRRGQEARLRCSPMKGHSHVYWYRQLPEEGLKFMVYLQKENIIDESGMPKERFSAEFPKEGPSILRIQQVVRGDSAAYFCASSPVQGGNYGYTFGSGTRLTVV.

This chain links TRBV19 with TRBJ1-2; 8 bases line up with TRBD1. Germline loops: CDR1 LNHDA, CDR2 SQIVND (reference sequence). The CDR3 has 16 amino acids. After removal of 2 bases from V and 4 bases from J, the junction contained 9 bases not matched to a gene. DNA for the CDR3: TGTGCCAGTAGTATACCCGGACAGGGTTTGTCCTATGGCTACACCTTC. Its translation: CASSIPGQGLSYGYTF.

The CDR3: CSVNNAGIPAYEQYF. CDR3 sequence (DNA): TGCAGCGTAAATAACGCGGGGATACCCGCCTACGAGCAGTACTTC. The V call is TRBV29-1, the J call TRBJ2-7; D possibly corresponds to TRBD2 (6 bases). The CDR3 totals 15 residues. Germline V gene sequence: CDR1 SQVTM, CDR2 ANQGSEA. The germline V and J ends were trimmed by 6 bases and 2 bases, with 20 bases remaining between them.

The genes are TRBV15 and TRBJ1-1; weak D call: TRBD1 (5 bases). The germline CDR1 and CDR2 sequences are LNHNV and YYDKDF (reference sequence). The CDR3 runs 14 residues. Trimming took 1 base from V and 1 from J, leaving 7 bases between them. The CDR3 here is CATSRVTGNTEAFF. As DNA, the CDR3 is TGTGCCACCAGCAGAGTTACAGGGAACACTGAAGCTTTCTTT.

CDR3 coding DNA: TGTGCCAGCACCCCGCGAGACAGGGTCAACGAGCAGTACTTC. Amino acid sequence: CASTPRDRVNEQYF. The chain carries TRBV5-4 and TRBJ2-7; the match to TRBD1 covers 7 bases. The germline CDR1 and CDR2 sequences are SGHNT and YYREEE (reference sequence). The CDR3 is 14 residues long. Trimming at V came to 6 bases and at J to 5 bases, leaving 11 bases not matched to a gene.

The rearrangement links TRBV5-6 to TRBJ1-1; the D gene is possibly TRBD1 (6 bases). The CDR3 covers 15 residues. Germline lookup yields CDR1 SGHDT and CDR2 YYEEEE. Trimming took 6 bases from V and 11 from J, leaving 26 bases between them. This CDR3 reads CASIGQPSLNGEAFF. CDR3 nucleotides: TGTGCCAGCATTGGACAGCCTTCTCTAAACGGTGAGGCTTTCTTT.

The chain uses TRBV6-5 and TRBJ2-3; tentative D call: TRBD2 (6 bases). The CDR3 loop spans 13 amino acids. Germline V gene data show CDR1 as MNHEY and CDR2 as SVGAGI. Trimming took 6 bases from V and 3 from J, leaving 10 bases between them. CDR3 sequence reads: CASRGAGTDTQYF. CDR3 in DNA: TGTGCCAGCAGAGGGGCGGGGACAGATACGCAGTATTTT.

This chain connects TRBV15 to TRBJ1-6, with D unclear. This CDR3 region has 14 residues. From germline, CDR1 is LNHNV and CDR2 YYDKDF (reference sequence). The V end was cut by 0 bases, the J end by 8 bases, with 8 bases between. The CDR3 reads CATSREAVDSPLHF. CDR3 DNA: TGTGCCACCAGCAGAGAGGCGGTAGATTCACCCCTCCACTTT.

V and J are TRBV7-3 and TRBJ2-2; 8 bases map to TRBD2. Germline V gene lookup returns CDR1 SGHTA and CDR2 FQGTGA. With 1 base clipped from V and 0 bases from J, the junction kept 7 bases outside the gene matches. There are 18 residues in the CDR3. CDR3 in DNA: TGTGCCAGCAGCTTAAAGGGTAGCGGGATATCGAACACCGGGGAGCTGTTTTTT. Protein product: CASSLKGSGISNTGELFF.

CDR3 in amino acids: CASRTAGNTDTQYF. Written as DNA, the CDR3 is TGTGCCAGCCGGACAGCCGGTAACACAGATACGCAGTATTTT. J is TRBJ2-3 and V is TRBV27; D is perhaps TRBD1 (6 bases). Trimming removed 8 bases at V and 2 bases at J, with 14 bases between. This CDR3 contains 14 residues. CDR1 is MNHEY, CDR2 SMNVEV, per germline (reference sequence).

The chain uses TRBV21-1 and TRBJ2-6; the DNA was not used to check the table's D call, TRBD2. TRBV21-1 is deemed a pseudogene. The CDR3 has 19 residues. The CDR3, as DNA: TGTGCCAGCAGCAAGGGGGCGGGAGTCCCCTACTCTGGGGCCAACGTCCTGACTTTC. Translated: CASSKGAGVPYSGANVLTF.